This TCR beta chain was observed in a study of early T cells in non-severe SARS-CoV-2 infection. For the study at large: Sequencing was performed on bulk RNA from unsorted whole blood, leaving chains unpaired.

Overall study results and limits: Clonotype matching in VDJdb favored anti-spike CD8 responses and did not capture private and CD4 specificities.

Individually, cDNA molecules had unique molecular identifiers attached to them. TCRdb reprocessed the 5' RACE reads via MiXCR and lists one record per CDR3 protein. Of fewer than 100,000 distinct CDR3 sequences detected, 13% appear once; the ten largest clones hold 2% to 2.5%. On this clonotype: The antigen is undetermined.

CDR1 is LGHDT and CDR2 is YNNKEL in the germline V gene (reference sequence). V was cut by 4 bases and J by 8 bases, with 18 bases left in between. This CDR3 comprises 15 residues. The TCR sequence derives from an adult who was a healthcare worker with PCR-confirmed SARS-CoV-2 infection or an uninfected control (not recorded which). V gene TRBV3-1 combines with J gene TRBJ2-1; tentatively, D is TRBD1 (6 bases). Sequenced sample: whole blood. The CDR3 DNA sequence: TGTGCCAGCAGCCGACAGGTCCCCGCGCCCTATGAGCAGTTCTTC. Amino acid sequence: CASSRQVPAPYEQFF.